This T cell receptor beta chain was profiled in a study of shared clonotypes between healthy human individuals. The CDR3 length is 15 residues. Trimming removed 0 bases from V and 0 bases from J, with 9 bases in between. Per the germline V gene, CDR1 is SGHRS and CDR2 is YFSETQ. This clone was counted a single time. TCRdb keeps only in-frame clones here, not all; method: immunoSEQ multiplex PCR. This sample carries over 400,000 clones, roughly 95% of them seen once, and the ten largest clones take 0.05% to 0.08%. This chain connects TRBV5-1 to TRBJ1-2; a weak D match, TRBD1 (5 bases). The material sequenced was naive CD4+ T cells sorted from blood. Subset reported: CD45RA+ positively selected. The sequence came from a woman aged 25 to 39 in good health. The CDR3 coding sequence is TGCGCCAGCAGCTTGGCCGACAGTTCTAACTATGGCTACACCTTC. Amino acids: CASSLADSSNYGYTF.